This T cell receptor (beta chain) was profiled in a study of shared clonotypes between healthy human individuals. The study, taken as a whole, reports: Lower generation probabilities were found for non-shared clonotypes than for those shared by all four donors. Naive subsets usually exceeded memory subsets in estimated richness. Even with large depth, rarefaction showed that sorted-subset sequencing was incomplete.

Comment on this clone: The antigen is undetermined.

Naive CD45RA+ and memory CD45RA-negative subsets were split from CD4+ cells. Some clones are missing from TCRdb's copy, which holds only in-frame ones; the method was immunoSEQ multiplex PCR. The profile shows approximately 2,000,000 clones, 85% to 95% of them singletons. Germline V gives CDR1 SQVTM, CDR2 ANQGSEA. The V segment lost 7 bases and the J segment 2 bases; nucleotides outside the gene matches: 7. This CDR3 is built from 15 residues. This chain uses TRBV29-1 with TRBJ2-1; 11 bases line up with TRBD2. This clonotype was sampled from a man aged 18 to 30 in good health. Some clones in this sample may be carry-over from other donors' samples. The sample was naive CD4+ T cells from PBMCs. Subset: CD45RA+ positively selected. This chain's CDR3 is CSATLAGGPYNEQFF. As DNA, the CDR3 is TGCAGCGCGACGCTAGCGGGAGGTCCCTACAATGAGCAGTTCTTC.